This T cell receptor beta chain was found in a study of early T cells in non-severe SARS-CoV-2 infection. Findings and caveats of the study: The matching step, a VDJdb search, favored anti-spike CD8 responses and missed private and CD4 specificities.

TCRdb processed the 5' RACE reads anew with MiXCR; each CDR3 protein has one entry. The sample contains more than 55,000 distinct CDR3 sequences, under 15% of which appear only once. The CDR3 extends over 12 amino acids. Germline V lookup: CDR1 SNHLY, CDR2 FYNNEI. V gave up 4 bases and J gave up 4 bases, with 7 bases separating them. This clonotype was detected only once. Antigen: not known. The sequence was collected from an adult who was a healthcare worker with PCR-confirmed SARS-CoV-2 infection or an uninfected control (not recorded which). V and J are TRBV2 and TRBJ2-5; D not resolved. The sample comprised whole blood. The CDR3 reads CASSAQGETQYF. The CDR3 DNA reads TGTGCCAGCAGTGCTCAAGGAGAGACCCAGTACTTC.